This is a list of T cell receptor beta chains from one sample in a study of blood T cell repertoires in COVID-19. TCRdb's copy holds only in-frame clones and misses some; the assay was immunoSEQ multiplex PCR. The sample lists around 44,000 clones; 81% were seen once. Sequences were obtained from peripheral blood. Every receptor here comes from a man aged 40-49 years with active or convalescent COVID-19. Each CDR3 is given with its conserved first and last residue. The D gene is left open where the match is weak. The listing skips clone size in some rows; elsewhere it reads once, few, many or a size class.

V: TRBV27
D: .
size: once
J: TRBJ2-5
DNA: TGTGCCAGCAGTTTAAGGGGGATGTCGGAAGAGACCCAGTACTTC
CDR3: CASSLRGMSEETQYF

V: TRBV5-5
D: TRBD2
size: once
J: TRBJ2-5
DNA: TGTGCCAGCAGCTTGGTTAGGGGACTAGTCGTGACCCAGTACTTC
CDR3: CASSLVRGLVVTQYF

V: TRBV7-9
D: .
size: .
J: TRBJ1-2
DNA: TGTGCCAGCAGCTTTCGCCAGGCAGGAAACTATGGCTACACCTTC
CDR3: CASSFRQAGNYGYTF

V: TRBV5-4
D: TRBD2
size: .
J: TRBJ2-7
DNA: TGTGCCAGCAGCTTCGGTTTGGCGGGGGTGGGCGAGCAGTACTTC
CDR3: CASSFGLAGVGEQYF

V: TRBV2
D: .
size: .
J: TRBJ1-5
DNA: TGTGCCAGCAGTGAAGGCACATACAATCAGCCCCAGCATTTT
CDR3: CASSEGTYNQPQHF

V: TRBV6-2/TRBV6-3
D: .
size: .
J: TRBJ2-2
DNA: TGTGCCAGCAGTTACACCCGGGGACTGGCGAACACCGGGGAGCTGTTTTTT
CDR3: CASSYTRGLANTGELFF

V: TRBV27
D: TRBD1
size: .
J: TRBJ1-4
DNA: TGTGCCAGCAGTTTATCAGGGACAGGGGTAGAAAAACTGTTTTTT
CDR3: CASSLSGTGVEKLFF

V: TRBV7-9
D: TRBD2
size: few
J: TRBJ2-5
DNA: TGTGCCAGCACCCTAGCGGGAGGCGGAGAGACCCAGTACTTC
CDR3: CASTLAGGGETQYF

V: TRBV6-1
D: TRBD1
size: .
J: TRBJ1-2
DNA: TGTGCCAGCAGTGAAATAGGGGGCGGATACTATGGCTACACCTTC
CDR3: CASSEIGGGYYGYTF

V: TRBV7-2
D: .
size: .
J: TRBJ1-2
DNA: TGTGCCAGCAGCTTAAACTCGGGATCCAATGGCTACACCTTC
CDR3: CASSLNSGSNGYTF

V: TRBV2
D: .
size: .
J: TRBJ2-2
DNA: TGTGCCAGCATGGCCTCCTCGGGGTTGGCCGGGGAGCTGTTTTTT
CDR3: CASMASSGLAGELFF

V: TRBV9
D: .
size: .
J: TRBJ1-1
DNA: TGTGCCAGCAGCGTAGTTCAGGTGAACACTGAAGCTTTCTTT
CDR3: CASSVVQVNTEAFF

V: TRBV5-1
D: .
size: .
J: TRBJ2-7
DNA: TGCGCCACCGGGGAAGGCTTAGGGCCCTCCTACGAGCAGTACTTC
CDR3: CATGEGLGPSYEQYF

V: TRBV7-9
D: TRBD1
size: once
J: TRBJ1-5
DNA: TGTGCCAGCAGCCTATACACAGGGGGTGGCAATCAGCCCCAGCATTTT
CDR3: CASSLYTGGGNQPQHF

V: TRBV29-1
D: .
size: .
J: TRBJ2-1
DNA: TGCAGCGGTGTGGGAGGGGGGCTTTCGGACAATGAGCAGTTCTTC
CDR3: CSGVGGGLSDNEQFF

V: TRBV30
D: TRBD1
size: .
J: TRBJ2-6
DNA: TGTGCCTGGAAACAGGGGACCTCATCTGGGGCCAACGTCCTGACTTTC
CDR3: CAWKQGTSSGANVLTF

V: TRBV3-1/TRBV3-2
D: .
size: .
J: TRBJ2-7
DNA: TGTGCCAGCAGCCAATCGCAGGGGACATACTACGAGCAGTACTTC
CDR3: CASSQSQGTYYEQYF

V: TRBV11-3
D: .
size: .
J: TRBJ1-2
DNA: TGTGCCAGCAGCTTAGAGCCAGCTAACTATGGCTACACCTTC
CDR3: CASSLEPANYGYTF

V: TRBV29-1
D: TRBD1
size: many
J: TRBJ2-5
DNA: TGCAGCGTTGAATTTTTATTGGGACAGGGAGGGGATGGGGAGACCCAGTACTTC
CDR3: CSVEFLLGQGGDGETQYF

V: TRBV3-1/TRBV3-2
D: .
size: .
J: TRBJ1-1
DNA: TGTGCCAGCAGCCAAGATGGGGGGACCACTGAAGCTTTCTTT
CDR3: CASSQDGGTTEAFF